These T cell receptor beta chains were read from a single sample in a study of T-cell reconstitution after alpha-beta-depleted transplantation in children. TCRdb re-analysed the PCR reads in MiXCR, keeping a single row per CDR3 protein. The sample has 200,000 to 250,000 distinct CDR3 sequences; approximately 11% are singletons. The sequencing here drew on PBMCs, taken before TCRalphabeta/CD19-depleted stem cell transplant. These TCRs come from a child younger than two with acute myeloid leukemia, due to receive a stem cell transplant. Both conserved end residues are trimmed from each CDR3. The order of the fields is J gene, V gene, CDR3 protein.

J gene: TRBJ2-3; V gene: TRBV15; CDR3 protein: ATSRDLAADTQY
J gene: TRBJ1-1; V gene: TRBV29-1; CDR3 protein: SGRTGMNTEAF
J gene: TRBJ1-1; V gene: TRBV5-1; CDR3 protein: ASSRLGQPEAF
J gene: TRBJ1-1; V gene: TRBV20-1; CDR3 protein: SARRPAGTTAF
J gene: TRBJ2-5; V gene: TRBV5-1; CDR3 protein: ASRRADGQETQY
J gene: TRBJ1-1; V gene: TRBV12-3/TRBV12-4; CDR3 protein: ASSLAYLPKSAF
J gene: TRBJ2-3; V gene: TRBV11-2; CDR3 protein: ASSFYSTYTDTQY
J gene: TRBJ2-2; V gene: TRBV4-2; CDR3 protein: ASSQDGDIQNTGELF
J gene: TRBJ1-4; V gene: TRBV20-1; CDR3 protein: SPRGRGEDGNEKLF
J gene: TRBJ2-7; V gene: TRBV4-3; CDR3 protein: ASSQILGGVGSYEQY
J gene: TRBJ2-5; V gene: TRBV20-1; CDR3 protein: SAIGPGETQY
J gene: TRBJ1-1; V gene: TRBV20-1; CDR3 protein: SASGGWAEAF
J gene: TRBJ2-7; V gene: TRBV5-4; CDR3 protein: ASSLRLSTYEQY
J gene: TRBJ2-7; V gene: TRBV7-2; CDR3 protein: ASSLGLAVSYEQY
J gene: TRBJ2-1; V gene: TRBV6-2/TRBV6-3; CDR3 protein: ASSKAGGSYNEQF
J gene: TRBJ2-7; V gene: TRBV7-2; CDR3 protein: AISLQSSYEQY
J gene: TRBJ1-2; V gene: TRBV28; CDR3 protein: ASTLGTQGYT
J gene: TRBJ2-2; V gene: TRBV7-6; CDR3 protein: ASSLGIANSGSSTHTGELF
J gene: TRBJ2-2; V gene: TRBV5-1; CDR3 protein: ASSSQGARTGELF
J gene: TRBJ2-5; V gene: TRBV20-1; CDR3 protein: SARGETQY
J gene: TRBJ1-1; V gene: TRBV6-5; CDR3 protein: ASSPWTGDGGTEAF
J gene: TRBJ1-5; V gene: TRBV18; CDR3 protein: ASSPVTGGNQPQH
J gene: TRBJ2-5; V gene: TRBV3-1; CDR3 protein: ASSQGNYKETQY
J gene: TRBJ1-2; V gene: TRBV7-2; CDR3 protein: ASSFGTSGGYT
J gene: TRBJ2-7; V gene: TRBV29-1; CDR3 protein: SVVLWEAGYEQY
J gene: TRBJ2-5; V gene: TRBV20-1; CDR3 protein: SAPPTSGRVGQETQY
J gene: TRBJ2-5; V gene: TRBV20-1; CDR3 protein: SARTSEWTQY
J gene: TRBJ2-1; V gene: TRBV5-1; CDR3 protein: ASSLGLIGYGKGNEQF
J gene: TRBJ2-5; V gene: TRBV27; CDR3 protein: ARRPPGHPKETQY
J gene: TRBJ1-2; V gene: TRBV6-5; CDR3 protein: ASKIQGGNGYT
J gene: TRBJ2-3; V gene: TRBV29-1; CDR3 protein: SVERAADTQY
J gene: TRBJ1-2; V gene: TRBV19; CDR3 protein: ASSAQGTESIYGYT
J gene: TRBJ1-5; V gene: TRBV7-2; CDR3 protein: ASSPRRRNQPQH
J gene: TRBJ2-5; V gene: TRBV19; CDR3 protein: ASSRGSGETQY
J gene: TRBJ1-1; V gene: TRBV10-2; CDR3 protein: ASAQEAHTEAF
J gene: TRBJ1-1; V gene: TRBV5-1; CDR3 protein: ASSQGIGNTEAF
J gene: TRBJ1-2; V gene: TRBV18; CDR3 protein: ASSPGSAQAYGYT
J gene: TRBJ1-1; V gene: TRBV3-1; CDR3 protein: ASFLQGVNTEAF
J gene: TRBJ2-2; V gene: TRBV20-1; CDR3 protein: SASPRSGRGAGELF
J gene: TRBJ1-5; V gene: TRBV7-2; CDR3 protein: ASRGTADQPQH